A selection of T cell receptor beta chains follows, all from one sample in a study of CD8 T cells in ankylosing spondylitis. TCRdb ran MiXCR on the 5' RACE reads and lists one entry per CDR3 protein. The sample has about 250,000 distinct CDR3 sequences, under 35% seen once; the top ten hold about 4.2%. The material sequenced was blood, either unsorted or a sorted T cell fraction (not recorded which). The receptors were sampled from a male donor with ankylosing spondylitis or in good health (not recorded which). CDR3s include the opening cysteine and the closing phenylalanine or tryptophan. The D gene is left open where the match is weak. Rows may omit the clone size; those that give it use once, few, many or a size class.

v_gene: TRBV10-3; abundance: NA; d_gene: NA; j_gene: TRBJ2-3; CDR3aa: CAISDQGQGGTQYF; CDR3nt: TGTGCCATCAGTGATCAAGGACAAGGCGGTACGCAGTATTTT
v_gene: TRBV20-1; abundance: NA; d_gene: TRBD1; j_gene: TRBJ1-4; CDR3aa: CSARTGVRKLFF; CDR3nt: TGCAGTGCCAGGACAGGGGTGCGAAAACTGTTTTTT
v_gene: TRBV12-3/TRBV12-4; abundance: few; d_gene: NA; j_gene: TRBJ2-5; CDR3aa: CASSLDQFQETQYF; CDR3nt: TGTGCCAGCAGTTTAGATCAGTTTCAAGAGACCCAGTACTTC
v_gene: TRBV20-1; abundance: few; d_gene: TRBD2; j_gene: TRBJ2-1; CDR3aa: CSARKRGELNEQFF; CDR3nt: TGCAGTGCTAGAAAGCGGGGGGAGCTTAATGAGCAGTTCTTC
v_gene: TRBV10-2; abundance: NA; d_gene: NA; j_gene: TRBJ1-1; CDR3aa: CASTPDVRRAEAFF; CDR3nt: TGCGCCAGCACCCCAGATGTCCGTAGGGCTGAAGCTTTCTTT
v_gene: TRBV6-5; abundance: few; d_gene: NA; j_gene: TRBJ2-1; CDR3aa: CASRRGVDEQFF; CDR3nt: TGTGCCAGCAGACGAGGGGTCGATGAGCAGTTCTTC
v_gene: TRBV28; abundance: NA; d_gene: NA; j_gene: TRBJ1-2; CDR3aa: CASRETGTVVLGYTF; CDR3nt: TGTGCCAGCAGAGAGACCGGGACGGTGGTTCTCGGCTACACCTTC
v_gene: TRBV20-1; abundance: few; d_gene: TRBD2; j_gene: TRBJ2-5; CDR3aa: CSASGLAGAEETQYF; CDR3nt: TGCAGTGCTAGCGGACTAGCGGGGGCCGAAGAGACCCAGTACTTC
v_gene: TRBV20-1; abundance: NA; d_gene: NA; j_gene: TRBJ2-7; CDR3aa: CSASTGSYEQYF; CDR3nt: TGCAGTGCTAGTACAGGGTCCTACGAGCAGTACTTC
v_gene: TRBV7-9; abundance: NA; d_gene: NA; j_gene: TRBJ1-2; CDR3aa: CASSLTENYGYTF; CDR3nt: TGTGCCAGCAGCTTAACAGAAAACTATGGCTACACCTTC
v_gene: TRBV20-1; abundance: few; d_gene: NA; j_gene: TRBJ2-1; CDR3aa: CSARESRTVNNEQFF; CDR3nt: TGCAGTGCTAGAGAATCCCGGACAGTAAACAATGAGCAGTTCTTC
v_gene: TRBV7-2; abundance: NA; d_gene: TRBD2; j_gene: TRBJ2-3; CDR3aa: CASSLILAGVYF; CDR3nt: TGTGCCAGCAGCTTAATCCTAGCGGGGGTGTATTTT
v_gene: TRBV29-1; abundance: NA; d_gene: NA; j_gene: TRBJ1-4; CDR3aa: CSVEERGVGSEKLFF; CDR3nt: TGCAGCGTTGAAGAAAGGGGTGTGGGGAGTGAAAAACTGTTTTTT
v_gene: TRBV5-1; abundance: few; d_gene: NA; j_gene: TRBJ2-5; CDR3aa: CASSLGAGSQETQYF; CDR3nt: TGCGCCAGCAGCTTGGGGGCGGGGAGCCAAGAGACCCAGTACTTC